Presented here are 5 T cell receptor beta chains from one specimen sequenced in a study of OX40 agonist ivuxolimab in advanced cancers. The library came from the immunoSEQ multiplex PCR assay. Here the immuneACCESS table is served through TCRdb, limited to in-frame sequences with V and J called. Missing clones are a known gap in these copies; in checked studies unresolved V genes cover under half, and the rest lacks a known reason. The sample table contains under 25,000 clones; only one count was recorded for roughly 79% of them. Roughly a sixth of the sample rests with the top ten. The material was CD4+ or CD8+ T cells sorted from blood, obtained in a trial of the OX40 agonist ivuxolimab. These receptors all come from an adult with an advanced solid tumor such as melanoma, head and neck, liver or kidney cancer.

The chain employs TRBV10-2 and TRBJ1-1, with D tentatively TRBD1 (5 bases). In germline, CDR1 is WSHSY, CDR2 SAAADI. This CDR3 is 13 amino acids long. V lost 4 bases and J lost 5, with 11 bases in between. The CDR3 spells CASSVGTETEAFF. CDR3 coding DNA: TGCGCCAGCAGTGTCGGGACTGAGACTGAAGCTTTCTTT.

The CDR3 DNA sequence: TGTGCCAGCAGCTTAAGACAGGGACAAGAGACCCAGTACTTC. Protein sequence: CASSLRQGQETQYF. The chain combines TRBV13 with TRBJ2-5; 7 nucleotides agree with TRBD1. CDR1 is PRHDT, CDR2 FYEKMQ, per germline (reference sequence). V lost 2 bases, J lost 2 bases, and 2 bases stayed unmatched. CDR3 length: 14 amino acids.

V and J are TRBV5-1 and TRBJ2-2; possible D gene TRBD2, 5 bases. V was pared by 0 bases and J by 1 base, with 7 bases between. Germline CDR1 and CDR2: SGHRS and YFSETQ. This CDR3 comprises 15 residues. The CDR3 protein is CASSLVGENTGELFF. For the CDR3, the DNA is TGCGCCAGCAGCTTGGTCGGGGAGAACACCGGGGAGCTGTTTTTT.

The chain combines TRBV6-5 with TRBJ1-3; D is ambiguous. Germline V gene lookup returns CDR1 MNHEY and CDR2 SVGAGI. V was shortened by 6 bases and J by 2 bases, with 5 bases between the two germline ends. The length of the CDR3 is 12 residues. CDR3: CASRTTGNTIYF. CDR3 nucleotides: TGTGCCAGCAGGACAACTGGAAACACCATATATTTT.

This clone is labeled as medium-sized. This sequence joins TRBV7-9 and TRBJ2-7; the D gene is possibly TRBD2 (5 bases). Deletions cut 8 bases from V and 1 base from J, with 15 bases between. CDR1 and CDR2 from the germline V gene are SEHNR and FQNEAQ (reference sequence). This CDR3 region has 14 residues. In DNA, the CDR3 is TGTGCCAGCCAGCGGCTAGCCGAATCCTACGAGCAGTACTTC. It specifies CASQRLAESYEQYF. The full variable domain, its missing parts supplied by reference TRBV7-9 and TRBJ2-7, is DTGVSQNPRHKITKRGQNVTFRCDPISEHNRLYWYRQTLGQGPEFLTYFQNEAQLEKSRLLSDRFSAERPKGSFSTLEIQRTEQGDSAMYLCASQRLAESYEQYFGPGTRLTVT.